Listed here are 30 T cell receptor beta chains from one sample, sequenced in a study of T cell responses to AZD1222 COVID-19 vaccine listed by TCRdb under 2021. Library generation was performed with the immunoSEQ multiplex PCR assay. The table was pulled from immuneACCESS by TCRdb, which kept in-frame rearrangements only. Such tables lose some clones; where checked, under half of the loss comes from unresolved V genes, and the rest has no known cause. The sample data list under 200,000 clones, and 88% of these were observed just once. The top ten clones comprise around 6% of the sample. The time point label on this specimen signifies: baseline before first vaccination. The sequencing here drew on peripheral blood, taken on day 0 of AZD1222 vaccination. These receptors came from an adult in good health.

The V and J genes are TRBV2 and TRBJ1-5; 7 nucleotides match TRBD1. This CDR3 has 14 amino acids. Germline values: CDR1 SNHLY, CDR2 FYNNEI. With 6 bases clipped from V and 2 bases from J, the junction kept 4 bases outside the gene matches. The CDR3 spells CASRYTGGNQPQHF. DNA of the CDR3: TGTGCCAGCAGATATACAGGGGGCAATCAGCCCCAGCATTTT.

The chain recombines TRBV15 with TRBJ1-1; D remains ambiguous. The CDR3 extends over 14 amino acids. Germline assignment: CDR1 LNHNV and CDR2 YYDKDF (reference sequence). The ends were cut back, 0 bases at V and 5 bases at J, with 10 bases in the middle. CDR3 nucleotide sequence: TGTGCCACCAGCAGAGATCAAGGAGGGACTGAAGCTTTCTTT. Encoded protein: CATSRDQGGTEAFF.

V is TRBV18 and J is TRBJ1-4, with unresolved D. Germline lookup yields CDR1 KGHSH and CDR2 LQKENI. Trimming cost V 6 bases and J 1 base, with 9 bases left between them. This CDR3 is 14 amino acids long. CDR3 DNA: TGTGCCAGCTCCCGCATAGAAACTAATGAAAAACTGTTTTTT. Its protein is CASSRIETNEKLFF.

This rearrangement joins TRBV7-2 to TRBJ1-1; 8 nucleotides line up with TRBD1. Looked up from germline, CDR1 is SGHTA and CDR2 is FQGNSA. The CDR3 length is 13 residues. The junction had 9 bases not matched to a gene; V was cut back by 5 bases and J by 10 bases. CDR3 sequence reads: CASSPQQGGVAFF. CDR3 in DNA: TGTGCCAGCAGCCCCCAACAGGGGGGTGTAGCTTTCTTT.

The rearrangement uses TRBV3-1 (or the pseudogene TRBV3-2) and TRBJ2-1, with 10 bases lining up with TRBD1. Germline CDR1 is LGHDT and CDR2 is YNNKEL (reference sequence). This CDR3 contains 15 residues. Trimming removed 4 bases from V and 7 bases from J; junction bases left unmatched: 7. CDR3 bases: TGTGCCAGCAGCCCACGACAGGGGGCGCGTAATGAGCAGTTCTTC. Encoded protein: CASSPRQGARNEQFF.

The rearrangement links TRBV9 to TRBJ2-1, with 7 bases fitting TRBD1. The CDR3 consists of 14 residues. The germline V gene has CDR1 SGDLS and CDR2 YYNGEE. Trimming cost V 3 bases and J 4 bases; bases outside gene matches: 4. The DNA for the CDR3 is TGTGCCAGCAGCGCCGTGGGACAGTACAATGAGCAGTTCTTC. Its protein product is CASSAVGQYNEQFF.

The V gene is TRBV5-4, the J gene TRBJ2-7; D unclear. Germline CDR1 and CDR2: SGHNT and YYREEE (reference sequence). CDR3 length equals 12 residues. Trimming took 5 bases from V and 5 from J, leaving 11 bases between them. The CDR3 coding sequence is TGTGCCAGCAGGGAAGTAGGCGACGAGCAGTACTTC. This codes for CASREVGDEQYF.

V usage is TRBV7-2 and J usage is TRBJ2-7; 11 nucleotides agree with TRBD1. The V gene's germline CDR1 is SGHTA and CDR2 FQGNSA. Trimming cost V 5 bases and J 0 bases; bases outside gene matches: 6. CDR3 size: 16 residues. The CDR3 protein is CASSTSGTGGSYEQYF. The CDR3, as DNA: TGTGCCAGCAGCACCTCCGGGACAGGGGGCTCCTACGAGCAGTACTTC. Looking up the rest from reference TRBV7-2 and TRBJ2-7 gives the full variable domain: GAGVSQSPSNKVTEKGKDVELRCDPISGHTALYWYRQSLGQGLEFLIYFQGNSAPDKSGLPSDRFSAERTGGSVSTLTIQRTQQEDSAVYLCASSTSGTGGSYEQYFGPGTRLTVT.

This clone was seen just once. In nucleotides, the CDR3 is TGTGCCAGCAGCGTACGGTGGGTTCCCTACGAGCAGTACTTC. It translates to CASSVRWVPYEQYF. The rearrangement links TRBV9 to TRBJ2-7; D ambiguous. Trimming pared 1 base from V and 2 bases from J, leaving 10 bases between. From germline, CDR1 is SGDLS and CDR2 YYNGEE. This CDR3 spans 14 amino acids.

This sequence joins TRBV18 and TRBJ1-4; D unclear. The CDR3 loop spans 13 amino acids. Germline V gives CDR1 KGHSH, CDR2 LQKENI. V was pared by 6 bases and J by 5 bases, with 10 bases between. This chain's CDR3 is CASSTRANEKLFF. DNA of the CDR3: TGTGCCAGCTCGACACGAGCGAATGAAAAACTGTTTTTT.

V usage is TRBV3-1 (or the pseudogene TRBV3-2) and J usage is TRBJ2-2; D perhaps matches TRBD1 (6 bases). Germline CDR1 LGHDT, CDR2 YNNKEL (reference sequence). V was pared by 7 bases and J by 2 bases, with 14 bases between. The CDR3 covers 15 residues. CDR3 loop: CASMGQGQNTGELFF. The CDR3 nucleotides read TGTGCCAGCATGGGGCAGGGACAAAACACCGGGGAGCTGTTTTTT.

V is TRBV6-5 and J is TRBJ1-4, with a possible D match to TRBD1 (5 bases). V lost 6 bases, J lost 8 bases, and 16 bases lay in between. The CDR3 is 14 residues long. Germline CDR1 is MNHEY and CDR2 is SVGAGI. CDR3 sequence: CASRSDFWGEKLFF. The CDR3 coding sequence is TGTGCCAGCAGATCGGACTTTTGGGGCGAAAAACTGTTTTTT.

V gene TRBV28 combines with J gene TRBJ1-1, with a possible D match to TRBD1 (5 bases). Trimming took off 7 bases at V and 3 bases at J, with 12 bases between the two ends. Germline CDR1 reads MDHEN; CDR2 reads SYDVKM. The CDR3 covers 13 residues. The CDR3 DNA follows: TGTGCCAGCAAGCGGGGGGGAGACACTGAAGCTTTCTTT. Amino acids: CASKRGGDTEAFF.

The rearrangement links TRBV6-2 or TRBV6-3 to TRBJ1-1, with D unclear. The CDR3 covers 17 residues. V lost 5 bases and J lost 0, with 19 bases in between. Germline V gene lookup returns CDR1 MNHEY and CDR2 SVGEGT. Here the CDR3 reads CASSPGPGYGMNTEAFF. In DNA form, the CDR3 reads TGTGCCAGCAGTCCCGGGCCGGGTTATGGCATGAACACTGAAGCTTTCTTT.

The chain is built from TRBV7-9 and TRBJ1-2; D is undetermined. The germline gives CDR1 SEHNR, CDR2 FQNEAQ (reference sequence). This CDR3 comprises 17 residues. The V and J ends lost 4 bases and 4 bases respectively, with 22 bases between them. The chain's CDR3 is CASSSSPGPMPIYGYTF. The CDR3 DNA reads TGTGCCAGCAGCTCGTCCCCCGGCCCTATGCCCATCTATGGCTACACCTTC.

The chain carries TRBV29-1 and TRBJ2-3; 9 nucleotides align to TRBD2. Germline assignment: CDR1 SQVTM and CDR2 ANQGSEA. The junction had 6 bases not matched to a gene; V was cut back by 5 bases and J by 9 bases. This CDR3 region has 12 residues. CDR3 amino acids: CSVHLAGMTQYF. For the CDR3, the DNA is TGCAGCGTTCACCTAGCGGGAATGACGCAGTATTTT.

The chain links TRBV30 to TRBJ1-5; D remains unclear. This CDR3 region has 14 residues. From germline, CDR1 is GTSNPN and CDR2 SVGIG (reference sequence). Trimming stripped 1 base from V and 2 bases from J, with 9 bases between. CDR3 sequence (DNA): TGTGCCTGGAGTGAAGTTGGCGGCAATCAGCCCCAGCATTTT. Its translation: CAWSEVGGNQPQHF.

This clone was counted between two and nine times. The V and J genes are TRBV2 and TRBJ1-1; D ambiguous. V was shortened by 1 base and J by 6 bases, with 6 bases between the two germline ends. The length of the CDR3 is 12 residues. The germline V gene encodes CDR1 SNHLY and CDR2 FYNNEI. CDR3: CASSEVGAEAFF. The CDR3 bases are TGTGCCAGCAGTGAAGTGGGTGCTGAAGCTTTCTTT. The variable domain in full, completed from reference TRBV2 and TRBJ1-1, reads EPEVTQTPSHQVTQMGQEVILRCVPISNHLYFYWYRQILGQKVEFLVSFYNNEISEKSEIFDDQFSVERPDGSNFTLKIRSTKLEDSAMYFCASSEVGAEAFFGQGTRLTVV.

This clone was picked up a small number of times. V is TRBV7-9 and J is TRBJ2-3; no definite D call. V shed 8 bases and J shed 2 bases, with 17 bases lying between them. The germline V gene encodes CDR1 SEHNR and CDR2 FQNEAQ (reference sequence). The CDR3 consists of 15 residues. CDR3 in amino acids: CASSNLRALTDTQYF. Here the CDR3 DNA reads TGTGCCAGCTCCAACCTTAGGGCGCTCACAGATACGCAGTATTTT.

This sequence joins TRBV7-6 and TRBJ2-7, with 12 bases aligning to TRBD1. The ends lost 4 bases at V and 6 bases at J; junction bases unmatched: 7. Germline V gene lookup returns CDR1 SGHVS and CDR2 FNYEAQ. The CDR3 is made up of 15 amino acids. The CDR3 loop is CASSSGQGAFSEQYF. In DNA, the CDR3 is TGTGCCAGCAGCTCGGGACAGGGGGCTTTCAGCGAGCAGTACTTC.

V gene TRBV25-1 combines with J gene TRBJ2-2, with TRBD2 identical over 13 bases. CDR3 length: 17 amino acids. CDR1 and CDR2 (germline): MGHDK, SYGVNS. The junction had 8 bases not matched to a gene; V was cut back by 2 bases and J by 8 bases. The CDR3 protein is CASSEPGLAGASGELFF. CDR3 sequence (DNA): TGTGCCAGCAGTGAACCAGGACTAGCGGGAGCATCGGGGGAGCTGTTTTTT.

The chain employs TRBV3-1 (or the pseudogene TRBV3-2) and TRBJ2-5; a possible D gene is TRBD1 (6 bases). Per the germline V gene, CDR1 is LGHDT and CDR2 is YNNKEL (reference sequence). Between the trimmed V and J ends, which lost 8 bases and 5 bases, there was a span of 15 bases. The CDR3 is made up of 13 amino acids. CDR3 protein: CASGGRGGETQYF. The CDR3 DNA sequence: TGTGCCAGCGGTGGCAGGGGCGGGGAGACCCAGTACTTC.

This clone was seen a handful of times. The chain is built from TRBV5-1 and TRBJ2-1, with 7 bases matching TRBD2. With 0 bases clipped from V and 8 bases from J, the junction kept 5 bases outside the gene matches. The CDR3 loop spans 14 amino acids. CDR1 is SGHRS and CDR2 is YFSETQ in the germline V gene. CDR3 sequence: CASSLAGTNYEQFF. The DNA of the CDR3 is TGCGCCAGCAGCTTGGCCGGGACTAACTATGAGCAGTTCTTC. The full variable domain, completed using reference TRBV5-1 and TRBJ2-1, is KAGVTQTPRYLIKTRGQQVTLSCSPISGHRSVSWYQQTPGQGLQFLFEYFSETQRNKGNFPGRFSGRQFSNSRSEMNVSTLELGDSALYLCASSLAGTNYEQFFGPGTRLTVL.

The chain combines TRBV24-1 with TRBJ2-5, with 7 bases that match TRBD1. Germline loops: CDR1 KGHDR, CDR2 SFDVKD. The V segment lost 6 bases and the J segment 0 bases; nucleotides outside the gene matches: 3. The CDR3 loop spans 14 amino acids. DNA for the CDR3: TGTGCCACCAGTCCCAGGGGGTACCAAGAGACCCAGTACTTC. This encodes CATSPRGYQETQYF.

The rearrangement uses TRBV30 and TRBJ1-2; 8 positions match TRBD1. CDR3 size: 14 residues. The germline V gene has CDR1 GTSNPN and CDR2 SVGIG (reference sequence). Trimming cost V 4 bases and J 2 bases; bases outside gene matches: 6. This CDR3 is CAWTRTGQNYGYTF. In nucleotides, the CDR3 is TGTGCCTGGACCAGGACAGGGCAGAACTATGGCTACACCTTC.

The rearrangement uses TRBV5-4 and TRBJ2-1; D possibly matches TRBD1 or TRBD2 (5 bases each). The germline V gene encodes CDR1 SGHNT and CDR2 YYREEE (reference sequence). This CDR3 is 14 amino acids long. V shed 1 base and J shed 2 bases, with 7 bases lying between them. The CDR3 loop is CASSLPGPYNEQFF. CDR3 DNA sequence: TGTGCCAGCAGCTTGCCGGGGCCCTACAATGAGCAGTTCTTC.

The chain couples TRBV24-1 to TRBJ1-2; D might be TRBD1 (5 bases). Trimming shortened V by 5 bases and J by 7 bases, and 19 bases separated the two germline ends. This CDR3 spans 15 amino acids. Germline V lookup: CDR1 KGHDR, CDR2 SFDVKD. The CDR3 bases are TGTGCCACCAGTGTACGGGGGGAAGGTCTCGGTGGCTACACCTTC. It yields the protein CATSVRGEGLGGYTF.

The chain links TRBV9 to TRBJ2-7; D uncertain. Trimming left V 2 bases short and J 0 bases short, with 12 bases between. Germline V gene sequence: CDR1 SGDLS, CDR2 YYNGEE. This CDR3 region has 15 residues. This CDR3 reads CASSVEKRSSYEQYF. CDR3 sequence (DNA): TGTGCCAGCAGCGTCGAGAAAAGGAGCTCCTACGAGCAGTACTTC.

This clone occurred once. This chain links TRBV6-2 or TRBV6-3 with TRBJ1-1; D is uncertain. CDR3 length: 13 residues. V shed 5 bases and J shed 3 bases, with 10 bases lying between them. Germline V gene data show CDR1 as MNHEY and CDR2 as SVGEGT. CDR3 DNA: TGTGCCAGCAGTCAGGACCGAGACACTGAAGCTTTCTTT. It is translated as CASSQDRDTEAFF.

V usage is TRBV7-8 and J usage is TRBJ1-5; D gene unclear. This CDR3 has 16 residues. Germline V CDR1 and CDR2: SGHVS, FQNEAQ. Deletions cut 1 base from V and 5 bases from J, with 15 bases between. Written as DNA, the CDR3 is TGTGCCAGCAGCTTAGGCAATGGGCTGATCCATCAGCCCCAGCATTTT. Protein product: CASSLGNGLIHQPQHF.